The 20 T cell receptor beta chains below come from one sample, sequenced in a study of shared clonotypes between healthy human individuals. Terminally differentiated effector memory CD45RA+ cells were excluded from the naive CD8 cells, which were CD45RO-negative and positively selected for CCR7. Sequencing was performed with immunoSEQ multiplex PCR; in TCRdb, only in-frame clones are kept and a portion is missing. Among about 2.1 million clones listed, about 92% were seen once. The sequencing input was naive CD8+ T cells from PBMCs. These receptor sequences come from a man younger than 35 in good health. Some clones in this sample may be carry-over from other donors' samples.

This chain connects TRBV6-6 to TRBJ2-1; 7 positions match TRBD2. The CDR3 extends over 15 amino acids. From germline, CDR1 is MNHNY and CDR2 SVGAGI (reference sequence). With 4 bases clipped from V and 7 bases from J, the junction kept 10 bases outside the gene matches. CDR3 protein: CASSSSSGNWNEQFF. As DNA, the CDR3 is TGTGCCAGCAGTTCAAGCAGCGGGAACTGGAATGAGCAGTTCTTC.

Turning to this clone: At the DNA level, this CDR3 is encoded by other sequences in the same sample as well. The chain is built from TRBV9 and TRBJ2-1, with D hard to call. The length of the CDR3 is 14 residues. Per the germline V gene, CDR1 is SGDLS and CDR2 is YYNGEE. Trimming stripped 3 bases from V and 3 bases from J, with 10 bases between. CDR3 amino acids: CASSGRTDYNEQFF. In nucleotides, the CDR3 is TGTGCCAGCAGCGGTCGGACCGACTACAATGAGCAGTTCTTC.

As concerns this clone: The sample has other DNA sequences that encode this CDR3 too. The V call is TRBV19, the J call TRBJ1-1; TRBD1 is a possible D gene (5 bases). The germline V gene encodes CDR1 LNHDA and CDR2 SQIVND (reference sequence). The V end was cut by 0 bases, the J end by 1 base, with 9 bases between. The CDR3 covers 15 residues. The CDR3 loop is CASSIDRRGNTEAFF. The CDR3 region has the DNA TGTGCCAGTAGTATAGATCGGAGGGGGAACACTGAAGCTTTCTTT. Full variable domain (remainder filled in from reference TRBV19 and TRBJ1-1): DGGITQSPKYLFRKEGQNVTLSCEQNLNHDAMYWYRQDPGQGLRLIYYSQIVNDFQKGDIAEGYSVSREKKESFPLTVTSAQKNPTAFYLCASSIDRRGNTEAFFGQGTRLTVV.

This rearrangement joins TRBV19 to TRBJ1-5; 9 bases map to TRBD1. This CDR3 region has 14 residues. Germline V gene data show CDR1 as LNHDA and CDR2 as SQIVND (reference sequence). V gave up 5 bases and J gave up 5 bases; unmatched junction bases: 4. Here the CDR3 reads CASSFRDRDQPQHF. As DNA, the CDR3 is TGTGCCAGTAGTTTCCGGGACAGGGATCAGCCCCAGCATTTT.

The chain recombines TRBV27 with TRBJ2-7, with D tentatively TRBD1 (6 bases). Germline lookup yields CDR1 MNHEY and CDR2 SMNVEV (reference sequence). Trimming shortened V by 4 bases and J by 3 bases, and 13 bases separated the two germline ends. The CDR3 consists of 14 residues. The CDR3 loop is CASSSRTDYYEQYF. The CDR3 DNA follows: TGTGCCAGCAGTTCTCGGACAGACTACTACGAGCAGTACTTC.

CDR3 nucleotide sequence: TGTGCCAGCAGTTTTAATATGAACACTGAAGCTTTCTTT. Residues: CASSFNMNTEAFF. This rearrangement joins TRBV27 to TRBJ1-1; D gene unclear. V was shortened by 3 bases and J by 0 bases, with 5 bases between the two germline ends. The germline gives CDR1 MNHEY, CDR2 SMNVEV (reference sequence). The CDR3 extends over 13 amino acids.

As regards this clone: Other DNA variants within this sample encode the same CDR3. The V and J genes are TRBV20-1 and TRBJ2-1; D remains ambiguous. CDR3 length equals 11 residues. V lost 4 bases to trimming and J lost 3 bases, with 4 bases between them. From germline, CDR1 is DFQATT and CDR2 SNEGSKA (reference sequence). The CDR3 nucleotides are TGCAGTGCTAAAATCTACAATGAGCAGTTCTTC. Protein sequence: CSAKIYNEQFF.

The chain combines TRBV7-9 with TRBJ2-7; 8 bases are shared with TRBD1. V was pared by 6 bases and J by 7 bases, with 8 bases of the junction left unmatched. This CDR3 spans 13 amino acids. Germline CDR1 and CDR2: SEHNR and FQNEAQ (reference sequence). CDR3 sequence reads: CASRSGQAVEQYF. As DNA, the CDR3 is TGTGCCAGCAGGTCGGGACAGGCCGTGGAGCAGTACTTC. Full variable domain (missing parts from reference TRBV7-9 and TRBJ2-7): DTGVSQNPRHKITKRGQNVTFRCDPISEHNRLYWYRQTLGQGPEFLTYFQNEAQLEKSRLLSDRFSAERPKGSFSTLEIQRTEQGDSAMYLCASRSGQAVEQYFGPGTRLTVT.

V and J are TRBV7-9 and TRBJ2-2; TRBD1 matches 10 bases. Per germline, CDR1 SEHNR and CDR2 FQNEAQ (reference sequence). The CDR3 runs 16 residues. J gave up 4 bases and V 4 bases, and 6 bases lay outside the gene matches. CDR3 in DNA: TGTGCCAGCAGCTCGACAGGGGGCATGGTCACCGGGGAGCTGTTTTTT. Residues: CASSSTGGMVTGELFF.

The gene calls are TRBV2 and TRBJ2-3; D is unclear. Germline loops: CDR1 SNHLY, CDR2 FYNNEI. CDR3 length equals 15 residues. V lost 3 bases and J lost 0, with 10 bases in between. CDR3 bases: TGTGCCAGCAGTGAGGAGACAACTAGCACAGATACGCAGTATTTT. As protein: CASSEETTSTDTQYF.

This chain uses TRBV25-1 with TRBJ2-2; unclear D gene. V lost 3 bases to trimming and J lost 4 bases, with 9 bases between them. The CDR3 runs to 14 residues. The V gene's germline CDR1 is MGHDK and CDR2 SYGVNS. The CDR3 nucleotides are TGTGCCAGCAGTGACAGGTCGAGCACCGGGGAGCTGTTTTTT. This gives the protein CASSDRSSTGELFF.

The chain has TRBV7-9 and TRBJ2-5, with D perhaps given as TRBD1 or TRBD2 (5 bases each). The ends were cut back, 7 bases at V and 9 bases at J, with 18 bases in the middle. CDR1 is SEHNR and CDR2 is FQNEAQ in the germline V gene (reference sequence). The CDR3 has 13 amino acids. For the CDR3, the DNA is TGTGCCAGCATCTCTGGGGGTTCCCGAGCCCAGTACTTC. This sequence encodes CASISGGSRAQYF.

On this clone itself: This CDR3 is also generated by other DNA sequences in the sample. V is TRBV5-4 and J is TRBJ2-3; D is possibly TRBD1 or TRBD2 (5 bases each). CDR3 length: 14 amino acids. With 0 bases removed from V and 0 bases from J, the gap between germline ends came to 5 bases. Germline CDR1 is SGHNT and CDR2 is YYREEE (reference sequence). CDR3 loop: CASSLGGSTDTQYF. The CDR3 DNA reads TGTGCCAGCAGCTTGGGGGGGAGCACAGATACGCAGTATTTT.

The genes are TRBV4-2 and TRBJ2-7; 8 positions match TRBD2. There are 16 residues in the CDR3. CDR1 and CDR2 (germline): LGHNA, YNFKEQ. Trimming took 0 bases from V and 1 from J; bases not matched to a gene: 5. The CDR3 sequence is CASSQDVGLASYEQYF. DNA of the CDR3: TGTGCCAGCAGCCAAGATGTAGGACTAGCATCCTACGAGCAGTACTTC.

The V and J genes are TRBV9 and TRBJ2-3; tentatively, D is TRBD2 (7 bases). The ends were cut back, 4 bases at V and 2 bases at J, with 20 bases in the middle. The CDR3 has 17 amino acids. Per germline, CDR1 SGDLS and CDR2 YYNGEE. The CDR3 loop reads CASSPPRGGGATDTQYF. The CDR3 region has the DNA TGTGCCAGCAGCCCCCCCCGGGGAGGGGGGGCCACAGATACGCAGTATTTT.

V and J are TRBV6-1 and TRBJ2-7; weak D call: TRBD2 (5 bases). This CDR3 comprises 16 residues. The germline V gene has CDR1 MNHNS and CDR2 SASEGT. Trimming took off 1 base at V and 0 bases at J, with 13 bases between the two ends. The chain's CDR3 is CASSEVDFPSSYEQYF. The CDR3 DNA follows: TGTGCCAGCAGTGAAGTGGACTTCCCGAGCTCCTACGAGCAGTACTTC.

This chain links TRBV11-1 with TRBJ1-2; D not resolved. V lost 2 bases, J lost 2 bases, and 6 bases lay in between. The V gene's germline CDR1 is SGHAT and CDR2 FQDESV (reference sequence). The CDR3 totals 13 residues. The CDR3 protein is CASSLRGNYGYTF. The CDR3, as DNA: TGTGCCAGCAGCTTACGAGGGAACTATGGCTACACCTTC.

In regard to this clone: This same CDR3 is encoded by further DNA sequences in the sample. This chain joins TRBV5-6 and TRBJ1-1; TRBD1 might be the D (5 bases). V gave up 3 bases and J gave up 4 bases, with 7 bases separating them. Germline V gene lookup returns CDR1 SGHDT and CDR2 YYEEEE. The CDR3 is made up of 12 amino acids. CDR3 protein: CASSWGGTEAFF. CDR3 coding DNA: TGTGCCAGCAGCTGGGGGGGCACTGAAGCTTTCTTT.

The chain is built from TRBV2 and TRBJ2-7; D is unresolved. The CDR3 has 15 amino acids. Trimming removed 7 bases from V and 3 bases from J, with 19 bases in between. CDR1 and CDR2 from the germline V gene are SNHLY and FYNNEI. The CDR3 protein is CASIRTPTNNYEQYF. DNA of the CDR3: TGTGCCAGCATACGAACTCCTACCAACAACTACGAGCAGTACTTC.

The table lists this clone with a count of one. This chain uses TRBV6-1 with TRBJ2-7, with no clear D. The germline V and J ends were trimmed by 7 bases and 1 base, with 17 bases remaining between them. Looked up from germline, CDR1 is MNHNS and CDR2 is SASEGT. This CDR3 is built from 15 residues. CDR3 residues: CASKPYQGESYEQYF. In nucleotides, the CDR3 is TGTGCCAGCAAGCCCTACCAAGGCGAATCCTACGAGCAGTACTTC.